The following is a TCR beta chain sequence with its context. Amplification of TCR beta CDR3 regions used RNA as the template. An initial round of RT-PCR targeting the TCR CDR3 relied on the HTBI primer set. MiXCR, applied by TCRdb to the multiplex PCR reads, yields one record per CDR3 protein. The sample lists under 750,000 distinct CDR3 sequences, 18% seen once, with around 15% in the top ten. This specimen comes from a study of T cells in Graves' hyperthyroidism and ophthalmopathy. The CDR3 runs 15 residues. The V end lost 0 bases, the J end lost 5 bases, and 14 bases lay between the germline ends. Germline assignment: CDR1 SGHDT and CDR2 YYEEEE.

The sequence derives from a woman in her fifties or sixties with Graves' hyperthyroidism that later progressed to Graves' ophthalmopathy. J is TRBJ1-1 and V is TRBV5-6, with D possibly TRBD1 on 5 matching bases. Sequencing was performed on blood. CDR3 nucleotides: TGTGCCAGCAGCTTGGAGCCCCAGGGTTGGACTGAAGCTTTCTTT. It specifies CASSLEPQGWTEAFF.